Listed here is a single T cell receptor beta chain. Its antigen remains unidentified. The sample originates from a study of T cell repertoires in cytomegalovirus infection. Across the study: Public TCR beta signature analysis indicated the presence of both CMV infection and matching HLA type. Study results and caveats: The cumulative frequency of public TCR beta families identified carriers of CMV plus the relevant HLA. HLA-C-restricted CMV clonotypes gave the most frequent clonotype in two of eight donors.

The CDR3 has 15 residues. Germline CDR1 is MGHRA and CDR2 is YSYEKL. V lost 3 bases, J lost 4 bases, and 15 bases lay in between. MiXCR was run by TCRdb on the reads, yielding one entry per CDR3 protein. Of 270,000 or so distinct CDR3 sequences listed, more than 15% are singletons. The chain carries TRBV4-1 and TRBJ1-1, with a possible D match to TRBD1 (6 bases). This TCR came from a human donor in good health (CMV status not recorded). Some clones in this sample may be carry-over from other donors' samples. The sequencing sample was made of CD8+ T cells from PBMCs. CDR3 nucleotides: TGCGCCAGCAGCCAGGGGGTGAGGACAGCCACTGAAGCTTTCTTT. This gives the protein CASSQGVRTATEAFF.